Here is one T cell receptor (beta chain) with its context. Its antigen is unknown. Libraries were prepared by immunoSEQ multiplex PCR; TCRdb keeps only in-frame clonotypes and omits some of them. The data contain some 17,000 clones, about 80% of them singletons. The entry originates in a study of cytotoxic CD8 clonotypes in ibrutinib-treated CLL. Across the whole study: Response material was collected after a median around 12 months of treatment, range 6 to 36.

Study-wide results and limits: Measured clonality at baseline was greater than in age-matched healthy donors and tracked with circulating CD8+ T-cell counts. Clonality went up at ibrutinib response and then declined back toward baseline at progression.

The CDR3 is 15 amino acids. The ends were cut back, 1 base at V and 5 bases at J, with 14 bases in the middle. Germline loops: CDR1 KGHSH, CDR2 LQKENI. With cryopreserved PBMCs as the source, roughly 2 micrograms of genomic DNA went to TCR beta libraries. This sample comprised PBMCs, obtained before ibrutinib treatment. The clonotype was recovered from a human donor with chronic lymphocytic leukemia. This sequence joins TRBV18 and TRBJ1-1; D unresolved. The CDR3 protein is CASSPQGSGRTEAFF. CDR3 nucleotide sequence: TGTGCCAGCTCACCACAGGGATCGGGTAGAACTGAAGCTTTCTTT. Supplemented by reference TRBV18 and TRBJ1-1, the full variable domain reads NAGVMQNPRHLVRRRGQEARLRCSPMKGHSHVYWYRQLPEEGLKFMVYLQKENIIDESGMPKERFSAEFPKEGPSILRIQQVVRGDSAAYFCASSPQGSGRTEAFFGQGTRLTVV.